These 6 T cell receptor beta chains were sequenced from one sample in a study of shared clonotypes between healthy human individuals. Terminally differentiated effector memory CD45RA+ cells were excluded by CCR7 positive selection of CD45RO-negative cells. The repertoire was sequenced with immunoSEQ multiplex PCR; TCRdb's copy has only in-frame clones and lacks some. The sample consists of a few million clones, about 94% of them appearing once. The sequencing sample was made of naive CD8+ T cells from PBMCs. The source of these receptors is a man aged 18 to 29 in good health. Some clones in this sample may be carry-over from other donors' samples.

J is TRBJ2-1 and V is TRBV5-6; D perhaps matches TRBD2 (6 bases). Trimming left V 7 bases short and J 8 bases short, with 22 bases between. Germline CDR1 SGHDT, CDR2 YYEEEE. CDR3 length: 15 amino acids. The CDR3 DNA reads TGTGCCAGCTTCTTCTTAACGGGACTCCCCGATGAGCAGTTCTTC. Translating it yields CASFFLTGLPDEQFF.

The chain employs TRBV7-9 and TRBJ2-1; D remains unclear. The germline V gene has CDR1 SEHNR and CDR2 FQNEAQ (reference sequence). V gave up 8 bases and J gave up 6 bases, with 11 bases separating them. There are 12 residues in the CDR3. The CDR3 loop reads CASAPRPNEQFF. CDR3 coding DNA: TGTGCCAGCGCACCCCGTCCCAATGAGCAGTTCTTC. The variable domain in full, completed from reference TRBV7-9 and TRBJ2-1, reads DTGVSQNPRHKITKRGQNVTFRCDPISEHNRLYWYRQTLGQGPEFLTYFQNEAQLEKSRLLSDRFSAERPKGSFSTLEIQRTEQGDSAMYLCASAPRPNEQFFGPGTRLTVL.

The CDR3 DNA sequence: TGTGCCAGCACCCTTTCCCCAGGTATCCAAGAGACCCAGTACTTC. Translation: CASTLSPGIQETQYF. The genes are TRBV6-1 and TRBJ2-5; D call uncertain. V lost 7 bases and J lost 1, with 16 bases in between. The CDR3 length is 15 residues. Germline CDR1 is MNHNS and CDR2 is SASEGT.

J is TRBJ2-3 and V is TRBV27, with 7 bases lining up with TRBD1. V shed 6 bases and J 7 bases; nucleotides not matched to a gene: 7. Germline values: CDR1 MNHEY, CDR2 SMNVEV (reference sequence). The CDR3 contains 13 residues. The CDR3 coding sequence is TGTGCCAGCAGGGACAGGATGGAGAATACGCAGTATTTT. It yields the protein CASRDRMENTQYF.

In regard to this clone: Other DNA sequences in this sample translate to the same CDR3. CDR3 in DNA: TGTGCCAGCAGCTCACAGGGGGCGAGCAATCAGCCCCAGCATTTT. It specifies CASSSQGASNQPQHF. V and J are TRBV7-2 and TRBJ1-5; 9 bases map to TRBD1. CDR1 SGHTA and CDR2 FQGNSA come from the germline V gene. V trimming: 4 bases; J trimming: 1 base; junction bases outside the gene matches: 2. This CDR3 spans 15 amino acids. The variable domain in full, with the rest retrieved from reference TRBV7-2 and TRBJ1-5, is GAGVSQSPSNKVTEKGKDVELRCDPISGHTALYWYRQSLGQGLEFLIYFQGNSAPDKSGLPSDRFSAERTGGSVSTLTIQRTQQEDSAVYLCASSSQGASNQPQHFGDGTRLSIL.

This sequence joins TRBV5-6 and TRBJ2-7, with 9 positions matching TRBD1. The germline V gene has CDR1 SGHDT and CDR2 YYEEEE. The CDR3 length is 16 residues. Germline trimming cut 4 bases from V and 2 bases from J; bases unmatched to any gene: 10. The DNA of the CDR3 is TGTGCCAGCAGCGGGACAGGGTCAGAAGTGACCTACGAGCAGTACTTC. Its translation is CASSGTGSEVTYEQYF.